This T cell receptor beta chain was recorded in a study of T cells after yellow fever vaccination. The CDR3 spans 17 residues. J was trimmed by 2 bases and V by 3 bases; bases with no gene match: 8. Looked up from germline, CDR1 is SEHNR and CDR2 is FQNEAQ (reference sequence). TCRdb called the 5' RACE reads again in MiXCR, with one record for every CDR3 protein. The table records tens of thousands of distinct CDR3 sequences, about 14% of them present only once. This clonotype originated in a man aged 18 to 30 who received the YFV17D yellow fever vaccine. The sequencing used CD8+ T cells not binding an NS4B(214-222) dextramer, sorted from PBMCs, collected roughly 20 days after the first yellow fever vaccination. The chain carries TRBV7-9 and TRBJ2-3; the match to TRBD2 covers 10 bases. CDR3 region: CASSFLAGAPFTDTQYF. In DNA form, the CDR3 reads TGTGCCAGCAGCTTTCTAGCGGGGGCCCCTTTCACAGATACGCAGTATTTT.